Listed below are T cell receptor beta chains from one sample, sequenced in a study of beta chain features in type 1 diabetes. Here immunoSEQ multiplex PCR was the method, and the copy in TCRdb shows in-frame clones only, minus some. The sample includes around 130,000 clones, over 15% of them seen just once. Sequenced input: central memory CD4+ T cells from blood. These receptors all stem from a man aged 25-45 years with type 1 diabetes. CDR3s include the opening cysteine and the closing phenylalanine or tryptophan. Each record gives: CDR3 protein, V gene, CDR3 length, J gene, clone size, D gene. D genes are given only for firm matches. Clone size is given for some rows only: seen once, a few or many times, or a class if the clone is expanded.

CDR3: CASSARRGTGGLRDYGYTF
V: TRBV9
length: 19
J: TRBJ1-2
size: .
D: TRBD1

CDR3: CASSPGQGQETQYF
V: TRBV5-4
length: 14
J: TRBJ2-5
size: few
D: TRBD1

CDR3: CASSLVGQASGELFF
V: TRBV7-2
length: 15
J: TRBJ2-2
size: .
D: TRBD1

CDR3: CASRFGTSGAQETQYF
V: TRBV7-2
length: 16
J: TRBJ2-5
size: few
D: TRBD2

CDR3: CASSLDRARLFF
V: TRBV18
length: 12
J: TRBJ1-4
size: medium-sized
D: TRBD1

CDR3: CASSPGISGNEQFF
V: TRBV5-1
length: 14
J: TRBJ2-1
size: .
D: .

CDR3: CASSYLDRNDLFF
V: TRBV7-2
length: 13
J: TRBJ1-4
size: .
D: TRBD1

CDR3: CASSGRDWDSRQEQYF
V: TRBV9
length: 16
J: TRBJ2-7
size: few
D: TRBD1

CDR3: CASSGLAGQETQYF
V: TRBV11-3
length: 14
J: TRBJ2-5
size: .
D: TRBD2

CDR3: CASSVALYTSGNTIYF
V: TRBV9
length: 16
J: TRBJ1-3
size: .
D: .

CDR3: CSVPTGSGTTGYTF
V: TRBV29-1
length: 14
J: TRBJ1-2
size: .
D: TRBD1

CDR3: CASRLDGNNEKLFF
V: TRBV28
length: 14
J: TRBJ1-4
size: few
D: .

CDR3: CASRVATDTQYF
V: TRBV2
length: 12
J: TRBJ2-3
size: .
D: .

CDR3: CASSGDRGITDTQYF
V: TRBV6-1
length: 15
J: TRBJ2-3
size: few
D: TRBD1

CDR3: CASFTTRDAYGYTF
V: TRBV18
length: 14
J: TRBJ1-2
size: .
D: .

CDR3: CASSGGTPGAGELFF
V: TRBV9
length: 15
J: TRBJ2-2
size: few
D: .

CDR3: CASSLGQVGYEQYF
V: TRBV7-8
length: 14
J: TRBJ2-7
size: few
D: TRBD1

CDR3: CASSGSLRDYGYTF
V: TRBV7-9
length: 14
J: TRBJ1-2
size: few
D: .

CDR3: CASSQMEGGYEQYF
V: TRBV4-3
length: 14
J: TRBJ2-7
size: many
D: .

CDR3: CAWSRGADTQYF
V: TRBV30
length: 12
J: TRBJ2-3
size: few
D: .

CDR3: CASSSSGANTGELFF
V: TRBV7-7
length: 15
J: TRBJ2-2
size: .
D: .

CDR3: CASRRDTDTQYF
V: TRBV2
length: 12
J: TRBJ2-3
size: .
D: .

CDR3: CASTQEDRTNYGYTF
V: TRBV2
length: 15
J: TRBJ1-2
size: .
D: .

CDR3: CASRGDQGILEQYF
V: TRBV28
length: 14
J: TRBJ2-7
size: .
D: .

CDR3: CASSGTRNTGELFF
V: TRBV7-8
length: 14
J: TRBJ2-2
size: .
D: .

CDR3: CASSYTGSTNEKLFF
V: TRBV5-6
length: 15
J: TRBJ1-4
size: .
D: .

CDR3: CASSSLDVSEAFF
V: TRBV7-2
length: 13
J: TRBJ1-1
size: .
D: .

CDR3: CASSIVDSYNEQFF
V: TRBV19
length: 14
J: TRBJ2-1
size: .
D: .

CDR3: CSSSSTGPNEKLFF
V: TRBV7-9
length: 14
J: TRBJ1-4
size: few
D: TRBD1

CDR3: CASSLSTGTDTQYF
V: TRBV7-9
length: 14
J: TRBJ2-3
size: .
D: .

CDR3: CASSPTSEDTQYF
V: TRBV18
length: 13
J: TRBJ2-3
size: many
D: .

CDR3: CASSLNRYEQYF
V: TRBV7-9
length: 12
J: .
size: few
D: .

CDR3: CASSRDRQTEAFF
V: TRBV6-6
length: 13
J: TRBJ1-1
size: .
D: TRBD1

CDR3: CASSLGGASGQPQHF
V: TRBV5-4
length: 15
J: TRBJ1-5
size: few
D: .

CDR3: CASSVGSRRGGSETQYF
V: TRBV9
length: 17
J: TRBJ2-5
size: many
D: TRBD2

CDR3: CSAHRGETQYF
V: TRBV20-1
length: 11
J: TRBJ2-5
size: .
D: .

CDR3: CASSTRDTQYF
V: TRBV21-1
length: 11
J: TRBJ2-3
size: .
D: .

CDR3: CSVKSRADTGELFF
V: TRBV29-1
length: 14
J: TRBJ2-2
size: few
D: .

CDR3: CASSLGADTQYF
V: TRBV5-6
length: 12
J: TRBJ2-3
size: once
D: .

CDR3: CSSSLKSFGQPQHF
V: TRBV5-6
length: 14
J: TRBJ1-5
size: few
D: .

CDR3: CASSQATYVETQYF
V: TRBV4-1
length: 14
J: TRBJ2-5
size: many
D: .

CDR3: CASSPWDRNSPLHF
V: TRBV7-2
length: 14
J: TRBJ1-6
size: few
D: TRBD1

CDR3: CSVELGTTAETQYF
V: TRBV29-1
length: 14
J: TRBJ2-5
size: .
D: .

CDR3: CASSLGQAGRQETQYF
V: TRBV4-2
length: 16
J: TRBJ2-5
size: few
D: TRBD2